This entry lists 4 T cell receptor beta chains sequenced from one sample in a study of shared clonotypes between healthy human individuals. The method was immunoSEQ multiplex PCR; TCRdb's version includes in-frame clones alone and lacks a portion of them. The repertoire holds approximately 2,200,000 clones, with just over 90% as singletons. CD8 cells regarded as naive lacked CD45RO, were positively chosen for CCR7, and omitted terminally differentiated effector memory CD45RA+ cells. Input material: naive CD8+ T cells from PBMCs. These receptors originate from a young man in good health. Some clones in this sample may be carry-over from other donors' samples.

Only one count was recorded for this clone. V gene TRBV4-1 combines with J gene TRBJ2-1; the match to TRBD2 covers 9 bases. Germline-derived CDR1 and CDR2 are MGHRA and YSYEKL. J was trimmed by 9 bases and V by 2 bases; bases with no gene match: 17. The CDR3 is 18 residues long. The CDR3 protein is CASSQLRLAERGHGEQFF. The CDR3 DNA reads TGCGCCAGCAGCCAATTAAGACTAGCGGAAAGGGGGCACGGTGAGCAGTTCTTC.

This rearrangement joins TRBV27 to TRBJ1-2; D is possibly TRBD1 (5 bases). V was shortened by 7 bases and J by 7 bases, with 16 bases between the two germline ends. Germline V gene data show CDR1 as MNHEY and CDR2 as SMNVEV (reference sequence). The length of the CDR3 is 13 residues. The CDR3 DNA sequence: TGTGCCAGCAAGGGGATAATCCTCGGTGGCTACACCTTC. Translated, it gives CASKGIILGGYTF.

The CDR3 region is CSVGGRGRVATEAFF. The CDR3 DNA sequence: TGCAGCGTTGGAGGGAGGGGCAGGGTGGCCACTGAAGCTTTCTTT. This chain joins TRBV29-1 and TRBJ1-1, with a possible D match to TRBD1 (5 bases). The germline V gene has CDR1 SQVTM and CDR2 ANQGSEA. Trimming left V 4 bases short and J 4 bases short, with 19 bases between. The CDR3 loop spans 15 amino acids.

Concerning this clone itself: This sample also contains other DNA sequences that code for the same CDR3. The chain joins TRBV7-9 to TRBJ2-5; D not certain. Germline CDR1 is SEHNR and CDR2 is FQNEAQ (reference sequence). The V and J ends lost 2 bases and 0 bases respectively, with 10 bases between them. The CDR3 loop spans 15 amino acids. CDR3 nucleotide sequence: TGTGCCAGCAGCTTATTTTCGGCGGACCAAGAGACCCAGTACTTC. Encoded protein: CASSLFSADQETQYF.